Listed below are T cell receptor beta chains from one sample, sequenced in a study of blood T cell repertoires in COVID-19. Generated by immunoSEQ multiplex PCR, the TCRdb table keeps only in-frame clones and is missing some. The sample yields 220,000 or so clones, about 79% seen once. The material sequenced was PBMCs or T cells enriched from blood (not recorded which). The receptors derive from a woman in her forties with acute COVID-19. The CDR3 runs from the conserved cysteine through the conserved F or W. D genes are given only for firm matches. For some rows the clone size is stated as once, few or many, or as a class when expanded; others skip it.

CDR3nt: TGCAGTGCTAGTGGTACTATCGGTTCACCCCTCCACTTT
CDR3aa: CSASGTIGSPLHF
j_gene: TRBJ1-6
v_gene: TRBV20-1
abundance: -
d_gene: -

CDR3nt: TGTGCCAGCAGCCTGGGGAGAGGTAATGAGCAGTTCTTC
CDR3aa: CASSLGRGNEQFF
j_gene: TRBJ2-1
v_gene: TRBV5-8
abundance: few
d_gene: -

CDR3nt: TGTGCCAGCAGCCAAGTGGGAGGTTCTCGGGATGAAAAACTGTTTTTT
CDR3aa: CASSQVGGSRDEKLFF
j_gene: TRBJ1-4
v_gene: TRBV4-2
abundance: -
d_gene: -

CDR3nt: TGTGCCAGCAGGGTAGGTGGGGGACAAAACACCGGGGAGCTGTTTTTT
CDR3aa: CASRVGGGQNTGELFF
j_gene: TRBJ2-2
v_gene: TRBV7-2
abundance: -
d_gene: -

CDR3nt: TGTGCCACCAGTGATTTAAACAGGGAATATGGCTACACCTTC
CDR3aa: CATSDLNREYGYTF
j_gene: TRBJ1-2
v_gene: TRBV24-1
abundance: -
d_gene: -

CDR3nt: TGTGCCAGCAGCGTAGCCCCCCGGACGGGAGTCTCAGAGACCCAGTACTTC
CDR3aa: CASSVAPRTGVSETQYF
j_gene: TRBJ2-5
v_gene: TRBV9
abundance: -
d_gene: -

CDR3nt: TGTGCCAGCAGTGCCCTGACAGGGGGCTCCTACGAGCAGTACTTC
CDR3aa: CASSALTGGSYEQYF
j_gene: TRBJ2-7
v_gene: TRBV27
abundance: few
d_gene: TRBD1

CDR3nt: TGTGCCAGCAGCTCCCCACTCCTCAACGAGCAGTACTTC
CDR3aa: CASSSPLLNEQYF
j_gene: TRBJ2-7
v_gene: TRBV11-2
abundance: -
d_gene: -

CDR3nt: TGTGCCAGCTCACCACGTCAGGACAGGGCGAACACTGAAGCTTTCTTT
CDR3aa: CASSPRQDRANTEAFF
j_gene: TRBJ1-1
v_gene: TRBV18
abundance: -
d_gene: TRBD1

CDR3nt: TGTGCCAGCAGTCTCGCCGGGACAGGGAGGTTCGAGCAGTACTTC
CDR3aa: CASSLAGTGRFEQYF
j_gene: TRBJ2-7
v_gene: TRBV27
abundance: -
d_gene: TRBD1

CDR3nt: TGCGCCAGCAGCCAAGAATCAACAGGGTGGAACACTGAAGCTTTCTTT
CDR3aa: CASSQESTGWNTEAFF
j_gene: TRBJ1-1
v_gene: TRBV4-1
abundance: -
d_gene: -

CDR3nt: TGTGCCAGCAGCGGACAGGGAAGTACCTACGAGCAGTACTTC
CDR3aa: CASSGQGSTYEQYF
j_gene: TRBJ2-7
v_gene: TRBV2
abundance: -
d_gene: TRBD1

CDR3nt: TGTGCCAGCAGCCGGAGTACCTACGAGCAGTACTTC
CDR3aa: CASSRSTYEQYF
j_gene: TRBJ2-7
v_gene: TRBV28
abundance: -
d_gene: -

CDR3nt: TGTGCCAGTTCCGGGACAGGGTTTTACAATGAGCAGTTCTTC
CDR3aa: CASSGTGFYNEQFF
j_gene: TRBJ2-1
v_gene: TRBV19
abundance: -
d_gene: TRBD1

CDR3nt: TGTGCCAGCAGCTTAGTGACTCAAACTAATGAAAAACTGTTTTTT
CDR3aa: CASSLVTQTNEKLFF
j_gene: TRBJ1-4
v_gene: TRBV7-2
abundance: once
d_gene: -

CDR3nt: TGTGCCAGTAGTATTTCGACAGGGACCAATTCACCCCTCCACTTT
CDR3aa: CASSISTGTNSPLHF
j_gene: TRBJ1-6
v_gene: TRBV19
abundance: few
d_gene: TRBD1

CDR3nt: TGTGCCAGCAGCTTAGATTGTGGGACAGAGGTTAACTATGGCTACACCTTC
CDR3aa: CASSLDCGTEVNYGYTF
j_gene: TRBJ1-2
v_gene: TRBV11-3
abundance: -
d_gene: TRBD1

CDR3nt: TGCGCCAGCAGTTTCGGACAGGGTGATTATGGCTACACCTTC
CDR3aa: CASSFGQGDYGYTF
j_gene: TRBJ1-2
v_gene: TRBV5-1
abundance: -
d_gene: TRBD1

CDR3nt: TGTGCCACCAGCAGAGATAATATTACAGGCTCGCGATCACCCCTCCACTTT
CDR3aa: CATSRDNITGSRSPLHF
j_gene: TRBJ1-6
v_gene: TRBV15
abundance: few
d_gene: -

CDR3nt: TGTGCCAGCAGTGAACGTGACAGGGGGCGCGGAGGCTACACCTTC
CDR3aa: CASSERDRGRGGYTF
j_gene: TRBJ1-2
v_gene: TRBV6-1
abundance: -
d_gene: TRBD1

CDR3nt: TGTGCCACCAGTGATTCTGTAGACAATGAGCAGTTCTTC
CDR3aa: CATSDSVDNEQFF
j_gene: TRBJ2-1
v_gene: TRBV24-1
abundance: -
d_gene: -

CDR3nt: TGTGCCAGCAGTCCGACGGGAGGCCGGTACAATGAGCAGTTCTTC
CDR3aa: CASSPTGGRYNEQFF
j_gene: TRBJ2-1
v_gene: TRBV28
abundance: once
d_gene: TRBD2

CDR3nt: TGTGCCAGCAGCTTAAACCTGGGACAGGACTATGGCTACACCTTC
CDR3aa: CASSLNLGQDYGYTF
j_gene: TRBJ1-2
v_gene: TRBV11-2
abundance: once
d_gene: TRBD1

CDR3nt: TGTGCCAGCAGGCATACGGGACAGGGTATGCATGAGCAGTTCTTC
CDR3aa: CASRHTGQGMHEQFF
j_gene: TRBJ2-1
v_gene: TRBV5-4
abundance: -
d_gene: TRBD1

CDR3nt: TGTGCCAGCAGTTATATAGACGGCAGGGACAATGAGCAGTTCTTC
CDR3aa: CASSYIDGRDNEQFF
j_gene: TRBJ2-1
v_gene: TRBV6-5
abundance: -
d_gene: -

CDR3nt: TGTGCCAGCAGCCTGACAGGGCACTACGAGCAGTACTTC
CDR3aa: CASSLTGHYEQYF
j_gene: TRBJ2-7
v_gene: TRBV13
abundance: few
d_gene: TRBD1

CDR3nt: TGTGCCAGCAGCTTACGTGGGGGCGCCAAAAACATTCAGTACTTC
CDR3aa: CASSLRGGAKNIQYF
j_gene: TRBJ2-4
v_gene: TRBV7-9
abundance: -
d_gene: -

CDR3nt: TGTGCCAGTAGCAGAAGGGAGGCGGATCAGCCCCAGCATTTT
CDR3aa: CASSRREADQPQHF
j_gene: TRBJ1-5
v_gene: TRBV19
abundance: -
d_gene: -

CDR3nt: TGTGCCAGCAGTTTCAGACAGGGAGCAACTAATGAAAAACTGTTTTTT
CDR3aa: CASSFRQGATNEKLFF
j_gene: TRBJ1-4
v_gene: TRBV6-5
abundance: once
d_gene: TRBD1

CDR3nt: TGCGCCAGCAGCCATACAGGATATGGGACTGAAGCTTTCTTT
CDR3aa: CASSHTGYGTEAFF
j_gene: TRBJ1-1
v_gene: TRBV4-3
abundance: -
d_gene: -

CDR3nt: TGTGCCAGCAGCTTCGAGGGAAACACCATATATTTT
CDR3aa: CASSFEGNTIYF
j_gene: TRBJ1-3
v_gene: TRBV7-6
abundance: -
d_gene: -

CDR3nt: TGTGCCAGCAGCTTAGGGGCGGGAGGTTTGAATGAGCAGTTCTTC
CDR3aa: CASSLGAGGLNEQFF
j_gene: TRBJ2-1
v_gene: TRBV7-2
abundance: -
d_gene: TRBD2

CDR3nt: TGTGCCAGTACTCCCGGGACAGGTCAGCCCCAGCATTTT
CDR3aa: CASTPGTGQPQHF
j_gene: TRBJ1-5
v_gene: TRBV6-5
abundance: -
d_gene: TRBD1

CDR3nt: TGTGCCACCTCTCAGAGCAGAGACACCATTCAGTACTTC
CDR3aa: CATSQSRDTIQYF
j_gene: TRBJ2-4
v_gene: TRBV24-1
abundance: -
d_gene: -

CDR3nt: TGTGCCAGCTCACCACCGAACAAAGTTAATGAAAAACTGTTTTTT
CDR3aa: CASSPPNKVNEKLFF
j_gene: TRBJ1-4
v_gene: TRBV18
abundance: -
d_gene: -

CDR3nt: TGTGCCACCTCCGAGGGGGAACTAGCGGGTGGGACCGGGGAGCTGTTTTTT
CDR3aa: CATSEGELAGGTGELFF
j_gene: TRBJ2-2
v_gene: TRBV15
abundance: -
d_gene: TRBD2

CDR3nt: TGTGCCAGTAGGGCCGGGGAGATCACCGGGGAGCTGTTTTTT
CDR3aa: CASRAGEITGELFF
j_gene: TRBJ2-2
v_gene: TRBV19
abundance: few
d_gene: -

CDR3nt: TGTGCCAGCAGTTACAGGAATGGCTACACCTTC
CDR3aa: CASSYRNGYTF
j_gene: TRBJ1-2
v_gene: TRBV2
abundance: -
d_gene: -

CDR3nt: TGTGCCAGCAGTGCCAGCGGGTTTCAGGTCAATGAGCAGTTCTTC
CDR3aa: CASSASGFQVNEQFF
j_gene: TRBJ2-1
v_gene: TRBV2
abundance: -
d_gene: -

CDR3nt: TGTGCCAGCAGTTCTCTGGGCTATGAGCAGTTCTTC
CDR3aa: CASSSLGYEQFF
j_gene: TRBJ2-1
v_gene: TRBV27
abundance: few
d_gene: -

CDR3nt: TGTGCCAGCAGTGAGTCAGGGGGTAGGGACATTCAGTACTTC
CDR3aa: CASSESGGRDIQYF
j_gene: TRBJ2-4
v_gene: TRBV6-4
abundance: -
d_gene: TRBD1

CDR3nt: TGTGCCAGCAGTGAATCCAGACAGGCGTATGGCTACACCTTC
CDR3aa: CASSESRQAYGYTF
j_gene: TRBJ1-2
v_gene: TRBV25-1
abundance: -
d_gene: -

CDR3nt: TGTGCCAGCAGCTCACAGGGGATTAATGAAAAACTGTTTTTT
CDR3aa: CASSSQGINEKLFF
j_gene: TRBJ1-4
v_gene: TRBV7-9
abundance: -
d_gene: TRBD1

CDR3nt: TGTGCCCTACAGGGAGGCACAGATACGCAGTATTTT
CDR3aa: CALQGGTDTQYF
j_gene: TRBJ2-3
v_gene: TRBV30
abundance: -
d_gene: -

CDR3nt: TGCGCCAGCAGTGAAGGGGGCTACGAGCAGTACTTC
CDR3aa: CASSEGGYEQYF
j_gene: TRBJ2-7
v_gene: TRBV10-1
abundance: -
d_gene: -

CDR3nt: TGTGCCAGCAGCCAAGGACAGGGCCCTTCCGGAAACACCATATATTTT
CDR3aa: CASSQGQGPSGNTIYF
j_gene: TRBJ1-3
v_gene: TRBV3-1/TRBV3-2
abundance: few
d_gene: TRBD1

CDR3nt: TGCGCCAGCAGGCCTGGGCCGGGAGGCAATCAGCCCCAGCATTTT
CDR3aa: CASRPGPGGNQPQHF
j_gene: TRBJ1-5
v_gene: TRBV5-1
abundance: -
d_gene: -

CDR3nt: TGTGCCAGCAGGGACAGGGAAGCGCGGAATTCACCCCTCCACTTT
CDR3aa: CASRDREARNSPLHF
j_gene: TRBJ1-6
v_gene: TRBV2
abundance: -
d_gene: TRBD1

CDR3nt: TGTGCCAGTAGTCCGGACAGGTTTTCACTGCAGTACTTC
CDR3aa: CASSPDRFSLQYF
j_gene: TRBJ2-7
v_gene: TRBV19
abundance: few
d_gene: TRBD1

CDR3nt: TGTGCCAGCAGCAAAGGCGGCAGGGGTGCCTACGAGCAGTACTTC
CDR3aa: CASSKGGRGAYEQYF
j_gene: TRBJ2-7
v_gene: TRBV21-1
abundance: -
d_gene: -

CDR3nt: TGTGCCAGCAGACTGACAGGGGAGGGGCCCCAGCATTTT
CDR3aa: CASRLTGEGPQHF
j_gene: TRBJ1-5
v_gene: TRBV28
abundance: -
d_gene: TRBD1

CDR3nt: TGTGCCAGCAGCTATTACGGGGGGTCCACAGATACGCAGTATTTT
CDR3aa: CASSYYGGSTDTQYF
j_gene: TRBJ2-3
v_gene: TRBV7-8
abundance: -
d_gene: TRBD2

CDR3nt: TGTGCCAGCAGCTCCCGAGGGACTGAAGCTTTCTTT
CDR3aa: CASSSRGTEAFF
j_gene: TRBJ1-1
v_gene: TRBV9
abundance: -
d_gene: -

CDR3nt: TGTGCCAGCAGGGGGACTAGCGGGACCACAGATACGCAGTATTTT
CDR3aa: CASRGTSGTTDTQYF
j_gene: TRBJ2-3
v_gene: TRBV28
abundance: -
d_gene: TRBD2

CDR3nt: TGTGCCAGCCGCCGGCAGGATCAGCCCCAGCATTTT
CDR3aa: CASRRQDQPQHF
j_gene: TRBJ1-5
v_gene: TRBV7-9
abundance: -
d_gene: -

CDR3nt: TGTGCCAGCAGACCCGTACAGGGATACTATGGCTACACCTTC
CDR3aa: CASRPVQGYYGYTF
j_gene: TRBJ1-2
v_gene: TRBV27
abundance: -
d_gene: -

CDR3nt: TGCGCCAGCAGCTTTTTAATCCGGGGAGGAAACACCATATATTTT
CDR3aa: CASSFLIRGGNTIYF
j_gene: TRBJ1-3
v_gene: TRBV5-1
abundance: -
d_gene: -

CDR3nt: TGTGCCAGCAGTGTCGGAGGGGGCGAATACGAGCAGTACTTC
CDR3aa: CASSVGGGEYEQYF
j_gene: TRBJ2-7
v_gene: TRBV2
abundance: -
d_gene: -